This TCR beta chain was identified during a study of cytomegalovirus exposure and HLA in healthy donors. The PCR employed 60 Vbeta primers together with 13 Jbeta primers. Produced via immunoSEQ multiplex PCR; TCRdb's table is partial and in-frame only. The profile shows under 200,000 clones, approximately 86% of them singletons. The CDR3 runs 15 residues. Trimming took 3 bases from V and 6 from J, leaving 15 bases between them. CDR1 and CDR2 from the germline V gene are SGHRS and YFSETQ. The chain recombines TRBV5-1 with TRBJ2-2; possible D gene TRBD1, 5 bases. The sequenced sample was PBMCs. This clonotype was sampled from a woman aged 30 to 39 in good health and CMV-seronegative. The CDR3 DNA follows: TGCGCCAGCAGCTGGCAGGGTAAAGTTTCCGGGGAGCTGTTTTTT. Residues: CASSWQGKVSGELFF.